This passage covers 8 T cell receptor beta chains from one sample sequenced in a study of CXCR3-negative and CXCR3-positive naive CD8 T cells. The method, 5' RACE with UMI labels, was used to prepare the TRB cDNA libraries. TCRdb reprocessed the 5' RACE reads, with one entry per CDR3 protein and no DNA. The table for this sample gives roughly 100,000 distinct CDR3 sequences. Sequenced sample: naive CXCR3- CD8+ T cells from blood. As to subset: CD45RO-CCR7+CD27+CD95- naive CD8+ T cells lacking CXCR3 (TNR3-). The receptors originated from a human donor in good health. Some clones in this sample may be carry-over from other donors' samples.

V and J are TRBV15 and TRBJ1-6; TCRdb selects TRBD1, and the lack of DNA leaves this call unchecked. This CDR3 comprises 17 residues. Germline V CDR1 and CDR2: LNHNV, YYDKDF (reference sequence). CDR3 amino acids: CATSDPPETGSNSPLHF. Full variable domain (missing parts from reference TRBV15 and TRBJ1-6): DAMVIQNPRYQVTQFGKPVTLSCSQTLNHNVMYWYQQKSSQAPKLLFHYYDKDFNNEADTPDNFQSRRPNTSFCFLDIRSPGLGDTAMYLCATSDPPETGSNSPLHFGNGTRLTVT.

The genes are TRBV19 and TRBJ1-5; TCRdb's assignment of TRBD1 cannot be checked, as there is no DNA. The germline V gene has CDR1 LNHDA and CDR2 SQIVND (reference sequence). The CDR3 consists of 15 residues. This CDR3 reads CASSTTLTGIQPQHF.

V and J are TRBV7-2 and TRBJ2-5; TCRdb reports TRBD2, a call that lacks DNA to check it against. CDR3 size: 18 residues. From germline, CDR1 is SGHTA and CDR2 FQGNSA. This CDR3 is CASSLAPWAGGPRETQYF.

The CDR3 region is CASSEGLTGANEKLFF. The chain couples TRBV2 to TRBJ1-4; without DNA, the TCRdb call of TRBD1 cannot be checked. This CDR3 spans 16 amino acids. Looked up from germline, CDR1 is SNHLY and CDR2 is FYNNEI.

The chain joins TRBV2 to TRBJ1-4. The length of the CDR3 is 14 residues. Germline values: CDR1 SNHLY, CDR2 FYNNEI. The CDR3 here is CASRIRATNEKLFF. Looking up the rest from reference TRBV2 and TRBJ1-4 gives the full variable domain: EPEVTQTPSHQVTQMGQEVILRCVPISNHLYFYWYRQILGQKVEFLVSFYNNEISEKSEIFDDQFSVERPDGSNFTLKIRSTKLEDSAMYFCASRIRATNEKLFFGSGTQLSVL.

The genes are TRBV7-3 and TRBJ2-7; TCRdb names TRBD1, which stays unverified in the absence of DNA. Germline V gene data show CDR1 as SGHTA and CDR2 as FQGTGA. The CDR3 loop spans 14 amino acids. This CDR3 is CASSLTSDSYEQYF.

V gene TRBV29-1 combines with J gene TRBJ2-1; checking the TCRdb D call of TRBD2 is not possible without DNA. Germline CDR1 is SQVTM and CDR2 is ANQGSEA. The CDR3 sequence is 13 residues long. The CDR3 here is CSVVWPLYNEQFF.

The CDR3 sequence is CASSQGTSGGATYNEQFF. V usage is TRBV7-9 and J usage is TRBJ2-1; TCRdb designates TRBD2, a call that cannot be tested without DNA. Germline V gives CDR1 SEHNR, CDR2 FQNEAQ (reference sequence). CDR3 length: 18 residues.